Following are 6 T cell receptor beta chains from one sample sequenced in a study of tumor-infiltrating lymphocytes in localized non-small cell lung cancer. TCRdb's table, derived via immunoSEQ multiplex PCR, lists solely in-frame clones and lacks some. The sample records 15,000 to 20,000 clones, about 70% being singletons. Source material: lung tumor tissue. These receptors were collected from a human donor with non-small cell lung cancer.

This clone appeared once. The V call is TRBV18, the J call TRBJ1-3; D remains ambiguous. CDR3 length: 14 residues. From germline, CDR1 is KGHSH and CDR2 LQKENI. V gave up 2 bases and J gave up 8 bases, with 13 bases separating them. The CDR3 loop reads CASSPGDQDHTIYF. The CDR3 coding sequence is TGTGCCAGCTCACCAGGGGATCAAGATCACACCATATATTTT.

This sequence joins TRBV11-2 and TRBJ1-1; D is ambiguous. V shed 4 bases and J shed 4 bases, with 7 bases lying between them. CDR3 length: 12 amino acids. Germline lookup yields CDR1 SGHAT and CDR2 FQNNGV. CDR3: CASSSLLTEAFF. CDR3 sequence (DNA): TGTGCCAGCAGCTCACTCCTCACTGAAGCTTTCTTT.

CDR3 bases: TGTGCCAGCAGTGCCTCGGATAGCAATCAGCCCCAGCATTTT. It translates to CASSASDSNQPQHF. The rearrangement joins TRBV6-6 to TRBJ1-5; D is unresolved. V was pared by 5 bases and J by 0 bases, with 8 bases between. Germline CDR1 is MNHNY and CDR2 is SVGAGI (reference sequence). The CDR3 runs to 14 residues.

V usage is TRBV7-9 and J usage is TRBJ1-2; D is uncertain. Per germline, CDR1 SEHNR and CDR2 FQNEAQ (reference sequence). This CDR3 has 13 amino acids. V lost 2 bases and J 4 bases, leaving 8 bases between the germline ends. CDR3 residues: CASSLTEVYGYTF. The CDR3 coding sequence is TGTGCCAGCAGCTTAACGGAAGTCTATGGCTACACCTTC.

Details on this clone: The junction differs from germline at one of its ends, possibly a read error. The chain joins TRBV5-4 to TRBJ2-2; TRBD1 matches 11 bases. The CDR3 has 16 residues. CDR1 is SGHNT, CDR2 YYREEE, per germline (reference sequence). The CDR3 sequence is CASSQDPGQGAGELFF. DNA for the CDR3: TGCGCCAGCAGCCAAGATCCGGGACAGGGGGCCGGGGAGCTGTTTTTT.

The chain employs TRBV30 and TRBJ2-3, with 9 nucleotides matching TRBD2. Germline CDR1 and CDR2: GTSNPN and SVGIG (reference sequence). The CDR3 length is 17 residues. The trim removed 2 bases at V and 4 bases at J, leaving 13 bases unmatched. The CDR3 sequence is CAWSSAGGHRPSDTQYF. The CDR3 nucleotides are TGTGCCTGGAGTTCTGCGGGAGGGCATCGCCCATCAGATACGCAGTATTTT.